Detailed here is one T cell receptor (beta chain). The repertoire was sequenced with immunoSEQ multiplex PCR; TCRdb's copy has only in-frame clones and lacks some. Among more than 300,000 clones listed, nearly 90% were seen once. Those enrolled, adults aged roughly 18 to 95 years, came from about 24 US areas. This entry comes from a study of blood T cell repertoires in COVID-19. CDR3 size: 13 residues. Germline V gives CDR1 ENHRY, CDR2 SYGVKD. The ends were cut back, 6 bases at V and 5 bases at J, with 14 bases in the middle. Sequenced: PBMCs or T cells enriched from blood (not recorded which). The TCR sequence derives from a woman aged 25 to 39 who had recovered from COVID-19. J is TRBJ2-7 and V is TRBV10-3; D possibly corresponds to TRBD1 (5 bases). This CDR3 is CAISPSAGHEQYF. The CDR3 coding sequence is TGTGCCATCAGCCCCTCGGCAGGGCACGAGCAGTACTTC.